The rows below give T cell receptor beta chains drawn from one sample of a study of shared clonotypes between healthy human individuals. Assay: immunoSEQ multiplex PCR; the TCRdb copy retains only in-frame clones and omits some. The data show about 1.5 million clones, with roughly 97% seen just once and over 1% held by the top ten. Material: naive CD4+ T cells sorted from blood. These receptors were taken from a man younger than 40 in good health. CDR3s include the opening cysteine and the closing phenylalanine or tryptophan. A D gene is named only where the DNA matches it firmly. Size is omitted from some rows. Given values are once, few, many or a class for expanded clones.

TRBD1,TRBV6-1,NA,15,TRBJ1-5,CASSGGQGGNQPQHF,TGTGCCAGCAGTGGGGGACAGGGCGGCAATCAGCCCCAGCATTTT
NA,TRBV30,NA,14,TRBJ2-7,CAWSVNGNSFEQYF,TGTGCCTGGAGTGTAAACGGGAATTCCTTCGAGCAGTACTTC
NA,TRBV6-1,once,14,TRBJ1-1,CASSAGRSNTEAFF,TGTGCCAGCAGTGCAGGCAGGTCGAACACTGAAGCTTTCTTT
NA,TRBV19,NA,15,TRBJ2-7,CASSPHLDSSYEQYF,TGTGCCAGTAGTCCCCATTTGGACAGCTCCTACGAGCAGTACTTC
NA,TRBV28,once,14,TRBJ2-1,CASRTGASDNEQFF,TGTGCCAGCAGGACCGGGGCTTCGGACAATGAGCAGTTCTTC
NA,TRBV28,NA,13,TRBJ2-3,CASSQPSTDTQYF,TGTGCCAGCAGCCAGCCCAGCACAGATACGCAGTATTTT
NA,TRBV11-2,NA,15,TRBJ2-6,CASRDWKGGANVLTF,TGTGCCAGCAGGGACTGGAAAGGAGGGGCCAACGTCCTGACTTTC
NA,TRBV6-5,NA,14,TRBJ2-1,CASNQLDTYNEQFF,TGTGCCAGCAACCAACTTGATACCTACAATGAGCAGTTCTTC
NA,TRBV14,NA,14,TRBJ1-1,CASSQIGRVPEAFF,TGTGCCAGCAGCCAAATCGGCAGGGTACCTGAAGCTTTCTTT
TRBD2,TRBV5-1,NA,15,TRBJ2-1,CASSLASGSTGEQFF,TGCGCCAGCAGCTTGGCTAGCGGGAGTACGGGTGAGCAGTTCTTC
NA,TRBV5-4,NA,15,TRBJ2-1,CASRGGRSSYNEQFF,TGTGCCAGCAGGGGGGGGCGAAGCTCCTACAATGAGCAGTTCTTC
TRBD2,TRBV5-1,NA,15,TRBJ2-5,CASSAASGIQETQYF,TGCGCCAGCAGCGCGGCTAGCGGGATACAAGAGACCCAGTACTTC
TRBD2,TRBV7-2,NA,14,TRBJ2-7,CASSLEGGIYEQYF,TGTGCCAGCAGCTTAGAGGGAGGGATCTACGAGCAGTACTTC
NA,TRBV7-2,once,13,TRBJ2-5,CASSFSLQETQYF,TGTGCCAGCAGCTTTAGCCTTCAAGAGACCCAGTACTTC
NA,TRBV14,NA,13,TRBJ1-5,CASSQDSDQPQHF,TGTGCCAGCAGCCAAGATAGTGATCAGCCCCAGCATTTT
NA,TRBV30,NA,11,TRBJ1-2,CARQSGYGYTF,TGTGCCCGCCAGAGTGGCTATGGCTACACCTTC
TRBD2,TRBV25-1,NA,15,TRBJ2-7,CASSSRPGGPDEQYF,TGTGCCAGCAGTTCCAGGCCGGGAGGGCCCGACGAGCAGTACTTC
TRBD1,TRBV2,once,14,TRBJ2-3,CASSFDRVTDTQYF,TGTGCCAGCAGTTTTGACAGGGTCACAGATACGCAGTATTTT
TRBD2,TRBV7-9,NA,13,TRBJ2-1,CASSFGMSGRKFF,TGTGCCAGCAGCTTCGGGATGAGCGGGAGGAAGTTCTTC
NA,TRBV5-4,NA,16,TRBJ2-5,CASSLGGNQIGETQYF,TGTGCCAGCAGCTTAGGCGGCAACCAGATTGGAGAGACCCAGTACTTC
TRBD2,TRBV5-4,NA,16,TRBJ2-2,CASSLPSGREAGELFF,TGTGCCAGCAGCCTACCTAGCGGGAGAGAGGCCGGGGAGCTGTTTTTT
TRBD1,TRBV28,NA,12,TRBJ2-1,CASSATWTGVFF,TGTGCCAGCAGTGCCACGTGGACAGGGGTTTTCTTC
NA,TRBV6-1,NA,13,TRBJ1-1,CASTGGANREAFF,TGTGCCAGCACCGGGGGGGCGAACCGCGAAGCTTTCTTT
NA,TRBV4-2,NA,13,TRBJ1-1,CASKPRENTEAFF,TGTGCCAGCAAGCCCCGGGAGAACACTGAAGCTTTCTTT
NA,TRBV18,NA,16,TRBJ1-3,CASSPSVHGSGNTIYF,TGTGCCAGCTCACCGTCCGTGCACGGTTCTGGAAACACCATATATTTT
NA,TRBV29-1,once,14,TRBJ1-4,CSVALGLIPEKLFF,TGCAGCGTTGCTCTGGGGCTCATTCCCGAAAAACTGTTTTTT
NA,TRBV6-6,once,15,TRBJ1-4,CASRPGLSTNEKLFF,TGTGCCAGCAGACCGGGCCTGTCAACTAATGAAAAACTGTTTTTT
NA,TRBV5-1,NA,14,TRBJ1-4,CASSFRPPNEKLFF,TGCGCCAGCAGCTTTCGCCCTCCCAATGAAAAACTGTTTTTT
NA,TRBV5-1,NA,15,TRBJ1-2,CASSSFPGMNYGYTF,TGCGCCAGCAGCTCCTTCCCGGGGATGAACTATGGCTACACCTTC
TRBD2,TRBV5-6,NA,14,TRBJ2-3,CASSFGTSGDTQYF,TGTGCCAGCAGCTTTGGGACTAGCGGAGATACGCAGTATTTT
NA,TRBV18,NA,11,TRBJ2-7,CASSTLYEQYF,TGTGCCAGCTCAACCCTCTACGAGCAGTACTTC
TRBD2,TRBV11-1,NA,16,TRBJ2-7,CASSPKWGLTFSEQYF,TGTGCCAGCAGCCCTAAGTGGGGACTAACCTTCTCCGAGCAGTACTTC
NA,TRBV7-8,NA,14,TRBJ2-6,CAGSPQAGANVLTF,TGTGCCGGCTCCCCACAGGCTGGGGCCAACGTCCTGACTTTC
TRBD2,TRBV10-3,NA,17,TRBJ2-2,CAISESYSGTNTGELFF,TGTGCCATCAGTGAGTCGTATAGCGGGACTAACACCGGGGAGCTGTTTTTT
TRBD1,TRBV18,once,17,TRBJ1-1,CASSTRDRVSINTEAFF,TGTGCCAGCTCAACACGGGACAGGGTGTCGATTAACACTGAAGCTTTCTTT
NA,TRBV18,NA,19,TRBJ1-4,CASSPFARGRGDINEKLFF,TGTGCCAGCTCACCATTCGCTCGGGGGCGAGGGGACATAAATGAAAAACTGTTTTTT
NA,TRBV27,NA,15,TRBJ2-2,CASSPFPRNTGELFF,TGTGCCAGCAGTCCATTTCCCAGGAACACCGGGGAGCTGTTTTTT
TRBD2,TRBV7-6,NA,15,TRBJ2-1,CASSLGLAGNNEQFF,TGTGCCAGCAGCTTAGGACTAGCGGGAAACAATGAGCAGTTCTTC
TRBD1,TRBV6-5,NA,13,TRBJ1-1,CASSLQGPTEAFF,TGTGCCAGCAGTTTACAGGGGCCCACTGAAGCTTTCTTT
NA,TRBV11-2,once,14,TRBJ2-3,CASSRPGPTDTQYF,TGTGCCAGCAGCCGTCCGGGACCCACAGATACGCAGTATTTT
NA,TRBV7-6,NA,12,TRBJ2-1,CASSSGYWPEFF,TGTGCCAGCAGCTCCGGTTATTGGCCGGAATTCTTC
TRBD2,TRBV6-1,NA,13,TRBJ2-5,CATPGLAWETQYF,TGTGCCACCCCGGGACTAGCGTGGGAGACCCAGTACTTC
TRBD2,TRBV4-1,NA,19,TRBJ2-3,CASTLRGTSGPLSTDTQYF,TGCGCCAGCACCCTAAGGGGGACTAGCGGGCCCCTCAGCACAGATACGCAGTATTTT
TRBD2,TRBV11-3,NA,15,TRBJ2-7,CASSYGTSGTYEQYF,TGTGCCAGCAGCTACGGGACTAGCGGAACCTACGAGCAGTACTTC
TRBD2,TRBV7-8,NA,17,TRBJ2-5,CASSLSGTSGSGETQYF,TGTGCCAGCAGCTTGAGCGGGACTAGCGGGAGTGGAGAGACCCAGTACTTC
NA,TRBV6-5,once,15,TRBJ2-3,CASNKQGHPPDTQYF,TGTGCCAGCAACAAACAGGGTCATCCTCCAGATACGCAGTATTTT